This T cell receptor (beta chain) appears in the sequencing data of a study of cytomegalovirus exposure and HLA in healthy donors. The wider study: Genotyping of some 400 donors showed that approximately 83% belonged to the Caucasian-associated ancestry cluster. Findings of the study overall: Within a later analysis, the majority of CMV-associated TCR beta chains appeared HLA-restricted. Several of the most significant clusters were apparently associated with common viral pathogens in a later analysis.

Germline-derived CDR1 and CDR2 are SEHNR and FQNEAQ (reference sequence). CDR3 size: 16 residues. Trimming shortened V by 5 bases and J by 8 bases, and 24 bases separated the two germline ends. As concerns this clone: The antigen remains unidentified.

The PCR employed 60 Vbeta primers together with 13 Jbeta primers. Generated by immunoSEQ multiplex PCR, the TCRdb table keeps only in-frame clones and is missing some. This sample's table has about 130,000 clones. Source material: PBMCs. This chain connects TRBV7-9 to TRBJ1-1; a possible D gene is TRBD1 (6 bases). The receptor comes from a woman in her forties in good health and CMV-seropositive. CDR3 amino acids: CASSPSLKQGSSEAFF. The CDR3 DNA is TGTGCCAGCAGCCCTAGTCTGAAACAGGGCTCCTCAGAAGCTTTCTTT.